This TCR beta chain stems from a study of shared clonotypes between healthy human individuals. Findings of the study overall: Shared clonotypes across all four donors exceeded non-shared ones in generation probability. Compared with memory subsets, naive subsets generally had larger estimated richness. Naive CD4 clonotypes overlapped across several donors at around 4.7%.

In its sample, this clone was seen once. Antigen unknown. How the authors handled the data: As immunoSEQ supplied junction-only sequences (without quality scores), filtering differed. The data were produced by immunoSEQ multiplex PCR, yet TCRdb's version contains in-frame clones alone and is incomplete. The V and J calls and the clone size are those of that table, but D and trimming were determined from the DNA. Here the sample spans fewer than 3 million clones, 85% to 95% being singletons. This CDR3 region has 16 residues. Germline CDR1 is SGHDN and CDR2 is FVKESK. The ends lost 3 bases at V and 5 bases at J; junction bases unmatched: 12.

The receptor's source is a man aged 18 to 29 in good health. Some clones in this sample may be carry-over from other donors' samples. Sequenced material: naive CD4+ T cells from PBMCs. The subset denotes: CD45RA+ positively selected. This chain joins TRBV14 and TRBJ2-7, with TRBD1 matching over 8 bases. CDR3 loop: CASSQAFDRGSDEQYF. The CDR3 DNA follows: TGTGCCAGCAGCCAGGCTTTTGACAGGGGATCGGACGAGCAGTACTTC.